This T cell receptor (beta chain) was retrieved from a study of blood T cell repertoires in COVID-19. Background on the study: From T cells, B-cell-depleted T cells, or PBMCs came the material, which was cDNA or gDNA.

In the authors' workflow: Nucleated cell number was recorded as an estimate derived from reference gene primer amplification. Libraries were prepared by immunoSEQ multiplex PCR; TCRdb keeps only in-frame clonotypes and omits some of them. D and trimming come from the DNA, and the V and J calls and clone size come from that table. The profile shows 200,000 to 250,000 clones, about 86% of them singletons. Germline trimming cut 5 bases from V and 2 bases from J; bases unmatched to any gene: 5. The germline V gene has CDR1 MNHEY and CDR2 SVGAGI. This CDR3 contains 14 residues. The sequencing sample was made of peripheral blood. V usage is TRBV6-5 and J usage is TRBJ2-5, with TRBD1 matching 7 bases. The receptor was isolated from a woman between 25 and 40 years old who had recovered from COVID-19. CDR3 loop: CASSKGTAQETQYF. Written as DNA, the CDR3 is TGTGCCAGCAGTAAGGGGACAGCACAAGAGACCCAGTACTTC.